These T cell receptor beta chains were read from a single sample in a study of blood T cell repertoires in COVID-19. Generated by immunoSEQ multiplex PCR, the TCRdb table keeps only in-frame clones and is missing some. The sample lists approximately 270,000 clones, around 82% occurring once. The specimen was peripheral blood. These receptors were collected from a human donor with COVID-19, enrolled during active disease. The donor label of this sample is uncertain. The CDR3 runs from the conserved cysteine through the conserved F or W. The D gene is left open where the match is weak. Size is omitted from some rows. Given values are once, few, many or a class for expanded clones.

v_call,cdr3_length,j_call,clone_size,d_call,cdr3_aa,cdr3_nt
TRBV7-8,14,TRBJ1-2,NA,TRBD1,CASSSEQGVDGYTF,TGTGCCAGCAGTTCAGAGCAGGGGGTTGATGGCTACACCTTC
TRBV27,14,TRBJ1-2,NA,TRBD1,CASSWTGGLYGYTF,TGTGCCAGCAGTTGGACAGGGGGCCTTTATGGCTACACCTTC
TRBV18,14,TRBJ2-7,NA,TRBD2,CASSPGTSGSEQYF,TGTGCCAGCTCACCCGGGACTAGCGGGAGCGAGCAGTACTTC
TRBV19,16,TRBJ1-3,NA,NA,CASTNQPAAIGNTIYF,TGTGCCAGTACGAATCAGCCAGCAGCGATCGGAAACACCATATATTTT
TRBV6-5,12,TRBJ1-1,NA,NA,CASSEVPAEAFF,TGTGCCAGCAGCGAGGTCCCGGCTGAAGCTTTCTTT
TRBV30,14,TRBJ1-3,few,TRBD1,CAWSAGTAGNTIYF,TGTGCCTGGAGTGCCGGGACAGCTGGAAACACCATATATTTT
TRBV7-2,13,TRBJ2-7,NA,NA,CASSTDRSYEQYF,TGTGCCAGCAGCACCGACAGATCCTACGAGCAGTACTTC
TRBV6-6,15,TRBJ1-5,once,TRBD1,CASSYAGQGAQPQHF,TGTGCCAGCAGTTACGCGGGACAGGGGGCTCAGCCCCAGCATTTT
TRBV29-1,13,TRBJ2-3,NA,NA,CSAAGEGTDTQYF,TGCAGCGCCGCAGGGGAGGGGACAGATACGCAGTATTTT
TRBV28,16,TRBJ1-6,NA,TRBD1,CASRPTGVTYNSPLHF,TGTGCCAGCAGGCCTACAGGGGTCACCTATAATTCACCCCTCCACTTT
TRBV27,14,TRBJ1-2,NA,TRBD1,CASSLVTGQGGYTF,TGTGCCAGCAGTTTAGTCACCGGACAGGGCGGCTACACCTTC
TRBV2,17,TRBJ1-1,few,NA,CASSQTQRDLLNTEAFF,TGTGCCAGCAGTCAGACCCAACGGGATCTCTTGAACACTGAAGCTTTCTTT
TRBV9,14,TRBJ2-5,once,NA,CASSVRQGGETQYF,TGTGCCAGCAGCGTTAGGCAGGGTGGGGAGACCCAGTACTTC
TRBV7-9,15,TRBJ2-2,NA,TRBD1,CASRLGQGAAGELFF,TGTGCCAGCAGATTGGGACAGGGCGCGGCCGGGGAGCTGTTTTTT
TRBV5-8,15,TRBJ1-1,NA,NA,CASSLERGWSTEAFF,TGTGCCAGCAGCTTGGAGCGGGGTTGGTCCACTGAAGCTTTCTTT
TRBV11-2,13,TRBJ2-5,NA,NA,CASSPVGGETQYF,TGTGCCAGCAGCCCGGTCGGGGGAGAGACCCAGTACTTC
TRBV28,13,TRBJ1-1,NA,NA,CASRLDRNTEAFF,TGTGCCAGCAGATTGGACAGAAACACTGAAGCTTTCTTT
TRBV5-4,13,TRBJ1-5,once,NA,CASSLQGYQPQHF,TGTGCCAGCAGCTTACAGGGTTATCAGCCCCAGCATTTT
TRBV28,17,TRBJ1-1,NA,TRBD1,CASSPPPGQGRRTEAFF,TGTGCCAGCAGTCCTCCCCCGGGACAGGGGAGGAGAACTGAAGCTTTCTTT
TRBV7-9,15,TRBJ2-3,few,NA,CASSFGRPGTDTQYF,TGTGCCAGCAGCTTTGGGAGGCCGGGGACAGATACGCAGTATTTT
TRBV5-4,13,TRBJ2-1,NA,TRBD2,CASSLGLAWEQFF,TGTGCCAGCAGCTTGGGACTAGCATGGGAGCAGTTCTTC
TRBV7-9,13,TRBJ2-7,NA,TRBD2,CASSSPGLAAQYF,TGTGCCAGCAGCTCCCCGGGACTAGCAGCACAGTACTTC
TRBV19,15,TRBJ1-6,NA,TRBD1,CASYPGTGDPSPLHF,TGTGCCAGTTATCCCGGGACAGGGGACCCTTCACCCCTCCACTTT
TRBV5-1,15,TRBJ1-5,NA,TRBD1,CASSFDREEVLPQHF,TGCGCCAGCAGCTTTGACAGGGAGGAGGTTCTGCCCCAGCATTTT
TRBV9,15,TRBJ1-2,NA,NA,CASSVVPDTHYGYTF,TGTGCCAGCAGCGTAGTCCCGGACACACACTATGGCTACACCTTC
TRBV29-1,13,TRBJ1-1,NA,NA,CSVASAGRTEAFF,TGCAGCGTTGCGTCAGCCGGGAGAACTGAAGCTTTCTTT
TRBV6-5,14,TRBJ2-7,NA,TRBD1,CASSPRDRANEQYF,TGTGCCAGCAGTCCAAGGGACAGGGCCAACGAGCAGTACTTC
TRBV3-1/TRBV3-2,19,TRBJ1-6,NA,TRBD1,CASSQDWGQGASGYSPLHF,TGTGCCAGCAGCCAAGATTGGGGACAGGGGGCGAGCGGGTATTCACCCCTCCACTTT
TRBV27,17,TRBJ2-3,NA,TRBD2,CASSFPGASGSTDTQYF,TGTGCCAGCAGTTTCCCTGGGGCTAGCGGAAGCACAGATACGCAGTATTTT
TRBV9,17,TRBJ2-2,NA,TRBD2,CASSDLAGPENTGELFF,TGTGCCAGCAGCGACCTAGCGGGCCCCGAGAACACCGGGGAGCTGTTTTTT
TRBV5-1,17,TRBJ2-7,NA,TRBD1,CASSLNPGQGPLYEQYF,TGCGCCAGCAGCCTGAACCCAGGACAGGGGCCCCTCTACGAGCAGTACTTC
TRBV7-2,12,TRBJ2-1,NA,NA,CASSPTYNEQFF,TGTGCCAGCAGCCCTACCTACAATGAGCAGTTCTTC
TRBV28,15,TRBJ1-6,NA,NA,CAGGGSMGSNSPLHF,TGTGCCGGCGGGGGGAGTATGGGTTCTAATTCACCCCTCCACTTT
TRBV28,14,TRBJ2-7,NA,TRBD1,CASRPGQASYEQYF,TGTGCCAGCAGACCGGGACAGGCCAGCTACGAGCAGTACTTC
TRBV5-1,16,TRBJ1-6,NA,TRBD1,CASSRSTGGDDSPLHF,TGCGCCAGCAGCAGATCGACAGGGGGCGACGATTCACCCCTCCACTTT
TRBV29-1,14,TRBJ1-1,NA,TRBD1,CSVGQTGLNTEAFF,TGCAGCGTTGGGCAGACAGGGCTTAACACTGAAGCTTTCTTT
TRBV19,16,TRBJ2-2,NA,TRBD1,CASSIPRTGNTGELFF,TGTGCCAGTAGTATCCCCAGGACAGGGAACACCGGGGAGCTGTTTTTT
TRBV5-6,16,TRBJ1-4,NA,NA,CASSLGPGRGNEKLFF,TGTGCCAGCAGCTTGGGACCGGGGAGGGGAAATGAAAAACTGTTTTTT
TRBV4-3,18,TRBJ2-6,NA,TRBD1,CASSQDEQGAFGANVLTF,TGCGCCAGCAGCCAAGACGAACAGGGGGCCTTTGGGGCCAACGTCCTGACTTTC
TRBV5-1,16,TRBJ2-5,NA,TRBD1,CASSPHPGTDKETQYF,TGCGCCAGCAGCCCCCACCCGGGGACAGACAAAGAGACCCAGTACTTC
TRBV10-3,14,TRBJ2-5,NA,TRBD1,CASGGTGVGETQYF,TGTGCCAGTGGCGGGACAGGGGTCGGAGAGACCCAGTACTTC
TRBV2,15,TRBJ1-5,NA,TRBD1,CASSPGQHSNQPQHF,TGTGCCAGCAGTCCGGGACAGCATAGCAATCAGCCCCAGCATTTT
TRBV15,16,TRBJ2-3,NA,TRBD2,CATSRAAGVATDTQYF,TGTGCCACCAGCAGAGCGGCGGGAGTCGCCACAGATACGCAGTATTTT